Following are 19 T cell receptor beta chains from one sample sequenced in a study of technical replicates of blood from several donors. Sequencing used immunoSEQ multiplex PCR; TCRdb keeps in-frame clones, though not all of them. The sample lists about 16,000 clones, around nine tenths occurring once. The specimen was PBMCs. These receptors were taken from a human donor in good health.

CDR3 region: CASSWGGGGAREQYF. The CDR3 nucleotides read TGTGCCAGCAGTTGGGGGGGCGGCGGCGCTCGCGAGCAGTACTTC. This chain connects TRBV27 to TRBJ2-7, with TRBD2 as a possible D gene (7 bases). Trimming removed 4 bases from V and 6 bases from J, with 19 bases in between. Germline V gene lookup returns CDR1 MNHEY and CDR2 SMNVEV (reference sequence). The CDR3 consists of 15 residues.

This clone was found once. The CDR3 loop is CASSPDRVGEQYF. Here the CDR3 DNA reads TGTGCCAGCAGCCCCGACAGGGTTGGCGAGCAGTACTTC. V and J are TRBV7-7 and TRBJ2-7; 7 positions match TRBD1. The CDR3 totals 13 residues. The V and J ends lost 5 bases and 6 bases, in that order; junction bases with no gene match: 7. Germline loops: CDR1 SSHAT, CDR2 FNYEAQ (reference sequence).

The genes are TRBV10-1 and TRBJ2-7; 7 bases agree with TRBD1. This CDR3 has 16 residues. V shed 4 bases and J 6 bases; nucleotides not matched to a gene: 15. Germline V gene data show CDR1 as WNHNN and CDR2 as SYGVQD (reference sequence). The CDR3 DNA reads TGCGCCAGCAGTGCAGATAACAGGGGACGTGGAGGCGAGCAGTACTTC. It is translated as CASSADNRGRGGEQYF.

This chain joins TRBV7-9 and TRBJ2-7; 7 nucleotides align to TRBD1. Germline-derived CDR1 and CDR2 are SEHNR and FQNEAQ (reference sequence). CDR3 length equals 15 residues. V gave up 0 bases and J gave up 6 bases; unmatched junction bases: 8. CDR3 region: CASSLAEDRAGEQYF. In DNA, the CDR3 is TGTGCCAGCAGCTTAGCAGAAGACAGGGCAGGCGAGCAGTACTTC. The full variable domain, in which reference TRBV7-9 and TRBJ2-7 provide the parts outside the CDR3, is DTGVSQNPRHKITKRGQNVTFRCDPISEHNRLYWYRQTLGQGPEFLTYFQNEAQLEKSRLLSDRFSAERPKGSFSTLEIQRTEQGDSAMYLCASSLAEDRAGEQYFGPGTRLTVT.

This chain joins TRBV14 and TRBJ2-3; TRBD2 is a possible D gene (5 bases). The CDR3 is made up of 16 amino acids. The V end lost 1 base, the J end lost 0 bases, and 11 bases lay between the germline ends. CDR1 is SGHDN and CDR2 is FVKESK in the germline V gene. The CDR3 loop is CASSQGLASSTDTQYF. The CDR3 nucleotides read TGTGCCAGCAGCCAAGGTCTAGCATCGAGCACAGATACGCAGTATTTT.

The chain is built from TRBV7-9 and TRBJ2-7; TRBD2 matches at 8 bases. The V gene's germline CDR1 is SEHNR and CDR2 FQNEAQ (reference sequence). The trim removed 2 bases at V and 7 bases at J, leaving 7 bases unmatched. This CDR3 contains 14 residues. CDR3 residues: CASSLPGGIEEQYF. The DNA of the CDR3 is TGTGCCAGCAGCTTACCGGGAGGGATAGAAGAGCAGTACTTC.

The V gene is TRBV2, the J gene TRBJ1-5; no reliable D call. The CDR3 loop spans 12 amino acids. V dropped 6 bases and J dropped 10 bases, with 13 bases sitting between them. Germline values: CDR1 SNHLY, CDR2 FYNNEI. CDR3 region: CASSLLLSPQHF. DNA of the CDR3: TGTGCCAGCAGCCTACTTCTTTCTCCCCAGCATTTT. Combining the CDR3 with reference TRBV2 and TRBJ1-5 gives the whole variable domain EPEVTQTPSHQVTQMGQEVILRCVPISNHLYFYWYRQILGQKVEFLVSFYNNEISEKSEIFDDQFSVERPDGSNFTLKIRSTKLEDSAMYFCASSLLLSPQHFGDGTRLSIL.

The chain couples TRBV4-1 to TRBJ2-1; the match to TRBD1 covers 8 bases. The CDR3 is made up of 16 amino acids. J lost 5 bases, V lost 0 bases, and 6 bases had no gene match. Germline CDR1 reads MGHRA; CDR2 reads YSYEKL. The CDR3 reads CASSQEYRGSHNEQFF. CDR3 bases: TGCGCCAGCAGCCAAGAGTACAGGGGGTCGCACAATGAGCAGTTCTTC.

The chain links TRBV5-8 to TRBJ2-7; possibly TRBD2 for D (6 bases). CDR1 SGHTS and CDR2 YDEGEE come from the germline V gene. V lost 2 bases, J lost 2 bases, and 8 bases lay in between. The CDR3 consists of 13 residues. The CDR3 DNA reads as TGTGCCAGCAGCTTTGGCGGGACCTACGAGCAGTACTTC. As protein: CASSFGGTYEQYF. Together with reference TRBV5-8 and TRBJ2-7, the CDR3 gives the full variable domain: EAGVTQSPTHLIKTRGQQATLRCSPISGHTSVYWYQQALGLGLQFLLWYDEGEERNRGNFPPRFSGRQFPNYSSELNVNALELEDSALYLCASSFGGTYEQYFGPGTRLTVT.

The J gene is TRBJ1-4, the V gene TRBV4-1; D is uncertain. Germline V gene data show CDR1 as MGHRA and CDR2 as YSYEKL. CDR3 size: 19 residues. Between the trimmed V and J ends, which lost 0 bases and 7 bases, there was a span of 24 bases. The CDR3, as DNA: TGCGCCAGCAGCCAAGACTCAGCCAGCCCGCCAGGTGTTAGTGAAAAACTGTTTTTT. It yields the protein CASSQDSASPPGVSEKLFF.

J is TRBJ2-1 and V is TRBV19; a possible D gene is TRBD1 (6 bases). This CDR3 region has 14 residues. Trimming took 4 bases from V and 5 from J, leaving 12 bases between them. Germline CDR1 is LNHDA and CDR2 is SQIVND (reference sequence). As DNA, the CDR3 is TGTGCCAGTAGTACGGGACATTGGGACAATGAGCAGTTCTTC. It is translated as CASSTGHWDNEQFF.

The gene calls are TRBV7-2 and TRBJ2-2; possible D gene TRBD1, 5 bases. The CDR3 loop spans 15 amino acids. Looked up from germline, CDR1 is SGHTA and CDR2 is FQGNSA. V was shortened by 1 base and J by 5 bases, with 11 bases between the two germline ends. CDR3 loop: CASSLEAQGTGELFF. The DNA for the CDR3 is TGTGCCAGCAGCTTAGAGGCGCAGGGAACCGGGGAGCTGTTTTTT.

V is TRBV10-2 and J is TRBJ1-3; TRBD1 might be the D (5 bases). The V end lost 2 bases, the J end lost 1 base, and 9 bases lay between the germline ends. The CDR3 sequence is 15 residues long. Germline assignment: CDR1 WSHSY and CDR2 SAAADI. Written as DNA, the CDR3 is TGCGCCAGCAGTGAGCCAGGGCAGTCTGGAAACACCATATATTTT. This encodes CASSEPGQSGNTIYF.

The chain combines TRBV10-3 with TRBJ2-7; D remains unclear. V was shortened by 0 bases and J by 9 bases, with 9 bases between the two germline ends. Germline V lookup: CDR1 ENHRY, CDR2 SYGVKD. The CDR3 loop spans 12 amino acids. In DNA form, the CDR3 reads TGTGCCATCAGTGAGTCGTCCCCGGGGCAGTACTTC. This translates into CAISESSPGQYF.

The rearrangement joins TRBV5-1 to TRBJ1-5, with D unclear. Germline values: CDR1 SGHRS, CDR2 YFSETQ. Trimming took off 4 bases at V and 4 bases at J, with 12 bases between the two ends. This CDR3 has 14 residues. CDR3 DNA: TGCGCCAGCAGCCCGGGAGTTCTGAATCAGCCCCAGCATTTT. This translates into CASSPGVLNQPQHF.

This clone was found once. CDR3 sequence (DNA): TGTGCCAGCAGCCCTCTCGGGTCCCGCACAGATACGCAGTATTTT. This encodes CASSPLGSRTDTQYF. The chain joins TRBV6-5 to TRBJ2-3; D gene uncertain. CDR1 is MNHEY and CDR2 is SVGAGI in the germline V gene. V dropped 6 bases and J dropped 1 base, with 14 bases sitting between them. This CDR3 has 15 residues.

The chain combines TRBV5-1 with TRBJ2-3; no definite D call. V lost 5 bases, J lost 2 bases, and 9 bases lay in between. This CDR3 comprises 13 residues. Germline V CDR1 and CDR2: SGHRS, YFSETQ. This CDR3 is CASREDFTDTQYF. In nucleotides, the CDR3 is TGCGCCAGCAGAGAAGACTTCACAGATACGCAGTATTTT.

The V call is TRBV5-1, the J call TRBJ2-2, with D maybe TRBD1 (5 bases). The CDR3 spans 13 residues. Germline V lookup: CDR1 SGHRS, CDR2 YFSETQ. V lost 5 bases to trimming and J lost 4 bases, with 9 bases between them. The CDR3 DNA follows: TGCGCCAGCAGGGACATCGGCACCGGGGAGCTGTTTTTT. Amino acid sequence: CASRDIGTGELFF.

The CDR3 here is CASSPGQAPGDGYTF. Here the CDR3 DNA reads TGTGCCAGCAGCCCGGGGCAGGCCCCGGGGGATGGCTACACCTTC. The chain links TRBV7-2 to TRBJ1-2, with D tentatively TRBD1 (5 bases). Trimming removed 5 bases from V and 6 bases from J, with 19 bases in between. The CDR3 runs to 15 residues. Germline values: CDR1 SGHTA, CDR2 FQGNSA.